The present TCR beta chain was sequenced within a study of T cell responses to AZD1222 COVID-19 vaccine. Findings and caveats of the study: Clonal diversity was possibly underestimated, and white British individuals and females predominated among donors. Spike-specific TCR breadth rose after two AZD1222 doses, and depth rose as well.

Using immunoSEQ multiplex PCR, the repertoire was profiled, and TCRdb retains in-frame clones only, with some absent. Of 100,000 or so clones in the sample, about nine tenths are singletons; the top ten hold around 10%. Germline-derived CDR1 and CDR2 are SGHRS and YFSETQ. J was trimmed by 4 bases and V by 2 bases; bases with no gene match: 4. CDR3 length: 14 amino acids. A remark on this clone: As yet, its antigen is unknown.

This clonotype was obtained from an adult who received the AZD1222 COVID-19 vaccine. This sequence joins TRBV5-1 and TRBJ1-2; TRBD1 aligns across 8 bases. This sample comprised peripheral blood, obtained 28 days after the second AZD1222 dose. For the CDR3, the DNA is TGCGCCAGCAGCTTAACGACAGGGGTCTATGGCTACACCTTC. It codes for CASSLTTGVYGYTF.